A selection of T cell receptor beta chains follows, all from one sample in a study of a mutant IDH1 vaccine in newly diagnosed glioma. Their specific antigens are unknown. Generated by immunoSEQ multiplex PCR, the TCRdb table keeps only in-frame clones and is missing some. The sample carries around 39,000 clones, about four fifths recorded once. The sample here was PBMCs, taken from a glioma patient whose treatment included an IDH1 peptide vaccine. These TCRs come from a woman in her late teens or twenties with glioma. Some clones in this sample may be carry-over from other donors' samples. The CDR3 runs from the conserved cysteine through the conserved F or W. The D gene is left open where the match is weak.

V gene	J gene	CDR3 length	D gene	CDR3 protein
TRBV5-1	TRBJ1-1	14	.	CASSPAGGGTEAFF
TRBV5-1	TRBJ2-2	14	.	CASIRDGGPGELFF
TRBV2	TRBJ2-7	13	.	CASILGQGREQYF
TRBV27	TRBJ2-5	13	.	CASSLRSQETQYF
TRBV10-3	TRBJ1-3	15	TRBD1	CAISERQGSGNTIYF
TRBV7-9	TRBJ2-7	11	.	CASSPSDEQYF
TRBV4-1	TRBJ2-2	15	.	CASSQDDRPTGELFF
TRBV6-1	TRBJ1-4	14	.	CASSEGTSSEKLFF
TRBV9	TRBJ1-2	15	.	CASSVAALTANGYTF
TRBV5-4	TRBJ2-1	13	.	CASSFGFASWEFF
TRBV10-3	TRBJ1-1	16	TRBD1	CAISEIIPTGPTEAFF
TRBV29-1	TRBJ2-2	12	.	CSVRRANGELFF
TRBV9	TRBJ2-2	14	.	CASTLRGGNGELFF
TRBV7-8	TRBJ1-1	15	TRBD1	CASSLVLQGIAEAFF
TRBV14	TRBJ1-1	13	.	CASSQDLEGEAFF
TRBV2	TRBJ1-4	16	.	CASRGGWAATNEKLFF
TRBV5-4	TRBJ1-2	15	.	CASSPDGPANYGYTF
TRBV11-2	TRBJ1-5	13	.	CASSTTWNQPQHF
TRBV7-3	TRBJ2-7	13	.	CASSSGTSYEQYF
TRBV4-2	TRBJ2-7	15	.	CASSQQAEGGSEQYF
TRBV9	TRBJ1-1	13	.	CASSVDGNTEAFF
TRBV29-1	TRBJ2-5	15	TRBD1	CSVEGPDRGDETQYF
TRBV27	TRBJ1-1	12	.	CASYRGTTEAFF
TRBV7-9	TRBJ1-2	16	TRBD1	CASSLAGTGHGYGYTF
TRBV9	TRBJ1-4	15	TRBD1	CASSVGGQGAEKLFF
TRBV2	TRBJ2-7	11	TRBD1	CATLDRGEQYF
TRBV6-6	TRBJ2-5	15	TRBD2	CASRGGLAGRETQYF
TRBV14	TRBJ1-1	15	.	CASSPPGGGRTEAFF
TRBV6-5	TRBJ2-7	15	.	CASSYKGGFSYEQYF
TRBV19	TRBJ1-5	16	TRBD1	CASSILDRFDNQPQHF
TRBV30	TRBJ2-7	14	.	CAGTHNLGFYEQYF
TRBV30	TRBJ2-7	15	.	CACETGARSSYEQYF
TRBV5-1	TRBJ1-4	17	.	CASSATGTRVRNEKLFF
TRBV27	TRBJ2-7	13	.	CASSFGPSYEQYF
TRBV6-1	TRBJ1-4	15	.	CASRVDGARNEKLFF
TRBV10-3	TRBJ1-5	13	.	CAISDPGGGAQHF
TRBV10-3	TRBJ2-1	13	.	CAISDLGPNEQFF
TRBV7-8	TRBJ1-2	13	.	CASSSRGRYGYTF
TRBV30	TRBJ2-2	11	.	CAWRGPGELFF
TRBV27	TRBJ1-5	15	.	CASSRLGGHNQPQHF